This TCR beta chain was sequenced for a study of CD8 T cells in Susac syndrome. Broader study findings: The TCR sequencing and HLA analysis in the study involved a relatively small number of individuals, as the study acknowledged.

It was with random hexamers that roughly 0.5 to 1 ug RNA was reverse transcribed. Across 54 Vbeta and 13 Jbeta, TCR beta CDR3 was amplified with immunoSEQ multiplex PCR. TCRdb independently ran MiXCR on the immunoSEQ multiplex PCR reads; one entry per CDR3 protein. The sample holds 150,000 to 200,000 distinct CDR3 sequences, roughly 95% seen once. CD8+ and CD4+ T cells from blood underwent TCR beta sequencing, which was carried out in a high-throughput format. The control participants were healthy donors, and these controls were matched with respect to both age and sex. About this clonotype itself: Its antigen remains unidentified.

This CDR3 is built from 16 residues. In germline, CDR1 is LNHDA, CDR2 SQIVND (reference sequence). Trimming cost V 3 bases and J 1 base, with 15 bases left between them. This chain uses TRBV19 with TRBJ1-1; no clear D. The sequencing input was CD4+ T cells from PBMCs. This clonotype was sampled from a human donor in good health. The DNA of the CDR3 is TGTGCCAGTAGTATCGTTGCAGGACGACAGAACACTGAAGCTTTCTTT. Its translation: CASSIVAGRQNTEAFF.